Below, 6 T cell receptor beta chains from the same sample are listed, as sequenced in a study of blood T cells in healthy people across ages. Primed by a sample-barcoded 5' primer and a J-beta primer mix, a second PCR proceeded for about 7 to 12 cycles. In TCRdb, the 5' RACE reads were re-called with MiXCR into one record per CDR3 protein. The sample consists of approximately 810,000 distinct CDR3 sequences, under 35% of them appearing once. Sequencing was done on a sample of blood. These receptors all come from an elderly woman in good health.

This clonotype was observed a few times. The chain links TRBV7-9 to TRBJ1-4; D is ambiguous. The ends were cut back, 3 bases at V and 0 bases at J, with 11 bases in the middle. Germline values: CDR1 SEHNR, CDR2 FQNEAQ (reference sequence). CDR3 length equals 16 residues. The CDR3 nucleotides read TGTGCCAGCAGCTTCGGTTCATTTGCAACTAATGAAAAACTGTTTTTT. Protein: CASSFGSFATNEKLFF.

This clonotype was seen a few times. The rearrangement joins TRBV11-2 to TRBJ2-7; D is perhaps TRBD1 (5 bases). The CDR3 has 16 amino acids. The germline V gene encodes CDR1 SGHAT and CDR2 FQNNGV. Trimming left V 1 base short and J 3 bases short, with 16 bases between. The CDR3 DNA is TGTGCCAGCAGCTTAGGATCCAGGGTAAGGGGCTACGAGCAGTACTTC. Translation gives CASSLGSRVRGYEQYF.

This clonotype was seen many times. V and J are TRBV7-2 and TRBJ2-3; 7 nucleotides match TRBD2. CDR3 length: 16 amino acids. Germline-derived CDR1 and CDR2 are SGHTA and FQGNSA. Trimming took 6 bases from V and 2 from J; bases not matched to a gene: 11. The CDR3 protein is CASSPDSGAYTDTQYF. The CDR3 DNA reads as TGTGCCAGCAGTCCCGACAGCGGGGCCTACACAGATACGCAGTATTTT.

The V gene is TRBV7-2, the J gene TRBJ1-2; no definite D call. Germline CDR1 SGHTA, CDR2 FQGNSA. V gave up 6 bases and J gave up 2 bases, with 19 bases separating them. CDR3 size: 16 residues. CDR3 loop: CASSLYGAGSNYGYTF. The CDR3 coding sequence is TGTGCCAGCAGTTTATATGGTGCTGGATCCAACTATGGCTACACCTTC.

This clonotype came up once. At one of its ends the junction is not consistent with the germline gene, which may arise from a read error. In nucleotides, the CDR3 is TGTGTCAGCAGCTTAACAGGGCTGGACACTGAAGCTTTCTTT. Translation gives CVSSLTGLDTEAFF. J is TRBJ1-1 and V is TRBV12-3 or TRBV12-4, with D possibly TRBD1 on 6 matching bases. This CDR3 is built from 14 residues.

This clonotype was seen more than once but under ten times. The chain uses TRBV2 and TRBJ2-3; the D gene is possibly TRBD1 (5 bases). V lost 3 bases and J lost 3, with 13 bases in between. There are 15 residues in the CDR3. In germline, CDR1 is SNHLY, CDR2 FYNNEI. The CDR3 DNA reads TGTGCCAGCAGTGAGCCACAGGTTGGGACAGATACGCAGTATTTT. Its protein product is CASSEPQVGTDTQYF. Using reference TRBV2 and TRBJ2-3 for the parts outside the CDR3, the full variable domain is EPEVTQTPSHQVTQMGQEVILRCVPISNHLYFYWYRQILGQKVEFLVSFYNNEISEKSEIFDDQFSVERPDGSNFTLKIRSTKLEDSAMYFCASSEPQVGTDTQYFGPGTRLTVL.